The 29 T cell receptor beta chains given below trace back to one sample, sequenced in a study of T cell responses to AZD1222 COVID-19 vaccine (dated by TCRdb to the early 2020s). Interpreted using the paper, the time point label stands for: about 28 days (+/-7) after the second vaccine dose. Receptor libraries were prepared by the immunoSEQ multiplex PCR assay. TCRdb carries this immuneACCESS record with in-frame sequences only. Its versions omit some clonotypes, under half of them owing to an unresolved V gene in the studies checked, with the rest unexplained. The sample profile shows about 130,000 clones; over 80% of them were found once. The leading ten clones occupy roughly 3.5% of the sample. The material was peripheral blood, obtained 28 days after the second AZD1222 dose. Receptors were obtained from an adult who received the AZD1222 COVID-19 vaccine.

The chain carries TRBV10-3 and TRBJ1-1, with D perhaps matching TRBD1 (5 bases). Germline CDR1 is ENHRY and CDR2 is SYGVKD. CDR3 length: 13 amino acids. V was shortened by 5 bases and J by 6 bases, with 13 bases between the two germline ends. Here the CDR3 DNA reads TGTGCCATCAGTCCCCGGGACGGTTCTGAAGCTTTCTTT. This sequence encodes CAISPRDGSEAFF.

This clone appeared once. The J gene is TRBJ2-1, the V gene TRBV2; D is possibly TRBD1 (6 bases). Germline CDR1 reads SNHLY; CDR2 reads FYNNEI. CDR3 length equals 15 residues. V lost 3 bases and J 4 bases, leaving 13 bases between the germline ends. CDR3 residues: CASSDQGGQYNEQFF. For the CDR3, the DNA is TGTGCCAGCAGTGATCAAGGTGGACAGTACAATGAGCAGTTCTTC. The variable domain in full, with the rest retrieved from reference TRBV2 and TRBJ2-1, is EPEVTQTPSHQVTQMGQEVILRCVPISNHLYFYWYRQILGQKVEFLVSFYNNEISEKSEIFDDQFSVERPDGSNFTLKIRSTKLEDSAMYFCASSDQGGQYNEQFFGPGTRLTVL.

The CDR3 DNA reads as TGCGCCAGCAGCTTGGGGGACAGTAGCAATCAGCCCCAGCATTTT. Translated: CASSLGDSSNQPQHF. J is TRBJ1-5 and V is TRBV5-1; 7 bases align to TRBD1. The CDR3 consists of 15 residues. Trimming cost V 0 bases and J 0 bases; bases outside gene matches: 0. Germline-derived CDR1 and CDR2 are SGHRS and YFSETQ.

This clone showed up just once. The chain carries TRBV6-6 and TRBJ2-1, with TRBD2 matching over 13 bases. The germline V gene encodes CDR1 MNHNY and CDR2 SVGAGI (reference sequence). With 4 bases clipped from V and 8 bases from J, the junction kept 5 bases outside the gene matches. The CDR3 contains 15 residues. CDR3 residues: CASSFRTSGSDEQFF. In nucleotides, the CDR3 is TGTGCCAGCAGTTTTCGGACTAGCGGGAGCGATGAGCAGTTCTTC.

This clone was seen a single time. The J gene is TRBJ2-7, the V gene TRBV5-8; D is unresolved. The V end was cut by 5 bases, the J end by 6 bases, with 15 bases between. CDR1 SGHTS and CDR2 YDEGEE come from the germline V gene. The CDR3 consists of 13 residues. CDR3 in amino acids: CASRLMAAAEQYF. The CDR3 DNA reads as TGTGCCAGCAGACTGATGGCCGCCGCCGAGCAGTACTTC.

In DNA, the CDR3 is TGTGCCAGCAGCCTAGGAACAGGAATTACGGCTTTCTTT. Translated: CASSLGTGITAFF. The chain uses TRBV7-2 and TRBJ1-1; D is possibly TRBD1 (5 bases). The CDR3 covers 13 residues. The V end was cut by 5 bases, the J end by 11 bases, with 18 bases between. The germline CDR1 and CDR2 sequences are SGHTA and FQGNSA.

This rearrangement joins TRBV19 to TRBJ2-2; TRBD1 matches at 10 bases. This CDR3 is 14 amino acids long. Germline V gene data show CDR1 as LNHDA and CDR2 as SQIVND (reference sequence). J was trimmed by 5 bases and V by 7 bases; bases with no gene match: 4. The CDR3 reads CASTGTGVTGELFF. CDR3 bases: TGTGCCAGTACCGGGACAGGGGTTACCGGGGAGCTGTTTTTT.

The chain links TRBV11-2 to TRBJ2-2; 7 positions match TRBD1. Unmatched junction bases numbered 8, after V lost 5 bases and J lost 5 bases. Germline V CDR1 and CDR2: SGHAT, FQNNGV. CDR3 size: 15 residues. In nucleotides, the CDR3 is TGTGCCAGCAGCCCTCGGACAGGCGGAACCGGGGAGCTGTTTTTT. Amino acids: CASSPRTGGTGELFF.

The J gene is TRBJ2-3, the V gene TRBV27, with D perhaps matching TRBD2 (6 bases). The germline V and J ends were trimmed by 5 bases and 0 bases, with 12 bases remaining between them. The CDR3 is 15 residues long. Per germline, CDR1 MNHEY and CDR2 SMNVEV (reference sequence). This CDR3 reads CASSMGLASTDTQYF. DNA of the CDR3: TGTGCCAGCAGTATGGGACTGGCGAGCACAGATACGCAGTATTTT.

A few counts support this clone. The J gene is TRBJ1-1, the V gene TRBV18, with 9 bases identical to TRBD1. V was clipped by 5 bases and J by 1 base; unmatched bases: 8. Germline-derived CDR1 and CDR2 are KGHSH and LQKENI. The CDR3 is 16 amino acids. The DNA for the CDR3 is TGTGCCAGCTCATTGACCGGGACAGGGTGGAACACTGAAGCTTTCTTT. Translation gives CASSLTGTGWNTEAFF.

This clone was counted only a few times. The J gene is TRBJ2-7, the V gene TRBV2; D remains ambiguous. Germline CDR1 reads SNHLY; CDR2 reads FYNNEI. Trimming left V 8 bases short and J 6 bases short, with 14 bases between. The CDR3 length is 12 residues. CDR3 DNA sequence: TGTGCCAGCTCCGGGCAATCGTCCGAGCAGTACTTC. Its translation is CASSGQSSEQYF.

The V gene is TRBV5-5, the J gene TRBJ1-5; the D gene is possibly TRBD1 (6 bases). Germline-derived CDR1 and CDR2 are SGHKS and YYEKEE (reference sequence). Between the trimmed V and J ends, which lost 0 bases and 6 bases, there was a span of 16 bases. The CDR3 runs 16 residues. The CDR3 is CASSLVSGGFGQPQHF. The CDR3 DNA reads as TGTGCCAGCAGCTTGGTCTCCGGGGGCTTCGGTCAGCCCCAGCATTTT.

V and J are TRBV29-1 and TRBJ2-5; D is perhaps TRBD2 (7 bases). Germline-derived CDR1 and CDR2 are SQVTM and ANQGSEA. The CDR3 is made up of 14 amino acids. V was pared by 5 bases and J by 1 base, with 14 bases between. CDR3: CSVWGAGVQETQYF. The CDR3 coding sequence is TGCAGCGTTTGGGGGGCGGGGGTCCAAGAGACCCAGTACTTC. Drawing the rest from reference TRBV29-1 and TRBJ2-5, the complete variable domain is SAVISQKPSRDICQRGTSLTIQCQVDSQVTMMFWYRQQPGQSLTLIATANQGSEATYESGFVIDKFPISRPNLTFSTLTVSNMSPEDSSIYLCSVWGAGVQETQYFGPGTRLLVL.

The V gene is TRBV5-1, the J gene TRBJ2-3; 12 nucleotides line up with TRBD2. Germline V gene lookup returns CDR1 SGHRS and CDR2 YFSETQ. The V gene end was trimmed by 3 bases and the J gene end by 3 bases; junction bases not matched to a gene: 5. The CDR3 runs to 16 residues. The CDR3 reads CASSYTSGRRTDTQYF. The CDR3 DNA follows: TGCGCCAGCAGCTACACTAGCGGGAGGCGGACAGATACGCAGTATTTT.

The chain links TRBV5-1 to TRBJ2-1, with no clear D. V lost 0 bases, J lost 2 bases, and 9 bases lay in between. The germline V gene encodes CDR1 SGHRS and CDR2 YFSETQ. This CDR3 is built from 15 residues. The CDR3 nucleotides read TGCGCCAGCAGCTTGGGACCAGACACCTACAATGAGCAGTTCTTC. Translating gives CASSLGPDTYNEQFF.

The chain employs TRBV19 and TRBJ2-1, with 9 nucleotides matching TRBD2. CDR3 length equals 15 residues. Germline CDR1 LNHDA, CDR2 SQIVND (reference sequence). With 3 bases clipped from V and 8 bases from J, the junction kept 8 bases outside the gene matches. The CDR3 DNA sequence: TGTGCCAGTAGTATCGGTAGCGGGAGTCTCGATGAGCAGTTCTTC. Its translation is CASSIGSGSLDEQFF.

The V and J genes are TRBV12-3 or TRBV12-4 and TRBJ1-1; D possibly corresponds to TRBD1 (5 bases). The ends were cut back, 3 bases at V and 7 bases at J, with 9 bases in the middle. The CDR3 length is 12 residues. The DNA for the CDR3 is TGTGCCAGCAGTTTGGGGGGAGGTGAAGCTTTCTTT. Residues: CASSLGGGEAFF.

The genes are TRBV12-3 or TRBV12-4 and TRBJ1-2; 8 positions agree with TRBD1. The CDR3 runs to 13 residues. V dropped 5 bases and J dropped 7; count of bases not matched to a gene: 6. The CDR3 loop reads CASSPQGAGGYTF. DNA of the CDR3: TGTGCCAGCAGTCCCCAGGGGGCGGGTGGCTACACCTTC.

The chain joins TRBV7-2 to TRBJ1-3; D is ambiguous. The CDR3 spans 15 residues. V was cut by 1 base and J by 0 bases, with 7 bases left in between. Germline V gives CDR1 SGHTA, CDR2 FQGNSA. CDR3 nucleotide sequence: TGTGCCAGCAGCTTAGGGCTGTACTCTGGAAACACCATATATTTT. Protein product: CASSLGLYSGNTIYF.

The chain uses TRBV9 and TRBJ1-3, with D maybe TRBD1 (5 bases). The V end lost 9 bases, the J end lost 0 bases, and 16 bases lay between the germline ends. CDR1 SGDLS and CDR2 YYNGEE come from the germline V gene. The CDR3 contains 15 residues. CDR3 amino acids: CATGPTADSGNTIYF. DNA of the CDR3: TGTGCCACGGGACCCACGGCCGACTCTGGAAACACCATATATTTT.

The chain joins TRBV7-9 to TRBJ2-6; TRBD2 might be the D (6 bases). CDR3 length equals 13 residues. The V gene's germline CDR1 is SEHNR and CDR2 FQNEAQ (reference sequence). With 11 bases removed from V and 1 base from J, the gap between germline ends came to 9 bases. The chain's CDR3 is CACAGSGANVLTF. In DNA, the CDR3 is TGTGCCTGCGCGGGGTCTGGGGCCAACGTCCTGACTTTC.

This clone was seen just once. CDR3 sequence (DNA): TGCGCCAGCAGCCTTAGCGGGAGGGCCAAGTATGAGCAGTTCTTC. Its translation: CASSLSGRAKYEQFF. The chain carries TRBV4-3 and TRBJ2-1; 11 nucleotides line up with TRBD2. The CDR3 is made up of 15 amino acids. V gave up 4 bases and J gave up 8 bases; unmatched junction bases: 7. CDR1 LGHNA and CDR2 YSLEER come from the germline V gene.

The CDR3 reads CASSLGVTNTEAFF. As DNA, the CDR3 is TGTGCCAGCAGTTTAGGGGTTACGAACACTGAAGCTTTCTTT. This chain uses TRBV28 with TRBJ1-1; no clear D. V gave up 2 bases and J gave up 1 base, with 8 bases separating them. Germline-derived CDR1 and CDR2 are MDHEN and SYDVKM. This CDR3 has 14 amino acids. The full variable domain, with the rest looked up from reference TRBV28 and TRBJ1-1, is DVKVTQSSRYLVKRTGEKVFLECVQDMDHENMFWYRQDPGLGLRLIYFSYDVKMKEKGDIPEGYSVSREKKERFSLILESASTNQTSMYLCASSLGVTNTEAFFGQGTRLTVV.

The rearrangement uses TRBV19 and TRBJ1-1, with D uncertain. Per germline, CDR1 LNHDA and CDR2 SQIVND (reference sequence). V lost 3 bases, J lost 2 bases, and 10 bases lay in between. This CDR3 contains 14 residues. CDR3: CASSIGQVNTEAFF. CDR3 coding DNA: TGTGCCAGTAGTATCGGCCAGGTCAACACTGAAGCTTTCTTT.

The chain joins TRBV18 to TRBJ1-1, with no clear D. Germline-derived CDR1 and CDR2 are KGHSH and LQKENI. The germline V and J ends were trimmed by 4 bases and 4 bases, with 10 bases remaining between them. The CDR3 is 13 amino acids. CDR3 amino acids: CASSLNKATEAFF. The CDR3 region has the DNA TGTGCCAGCTCACTTAATAAAGCCACTGAAGCTTTCTTT. The whole variable domain, filled in from reference TRBV18 and TRBJ1-1, reads NAGVMQNPRHLVRRRGQEARLRCSPMKGHSHVYWYRQLPEEGLKFMVYLQKENIIDESGMPKERFSAEFPKEGPSILRIQQVVRGDSAAYFCASSLNKATEAFFGQGTRLTVV.

The rearrangement uses TRBV6-2 or TRBV6-3 and TRBJ2-1, with D possibly being TRBD2 (6 bases). The germline CDR1 and CDR2 sequences are MNHEY and SVGEGT. The V end lost 5 bases, the J end lost 3 bases, and 17 bases lay between the germline ends. The CDR3 covers 16 residues. The CDR3 loop reads CASSTQRVRSYNEQFF. In DNA, the CDR3 is TGTGCCAGCAGTACGCAGCGGGTCAGGAGCTACAATGAGCAGTTCTTC.

J is TRBJ2-3 and V is TRBV5-1; D is possibly TRBD2 (6 bases). The CDR3 runs to 14 residues. V lost 1 base to trimming and J lost 3 bases, with 9 bases between them. CDR1 and CDR2 from the germline V gene are SGHRS and YFSETQ. The CDR3 protein is CASSLPGRTDTQYF. CDR3 nucleotide sequence: TGCGCCAGCAGCTTGCCAGGGAGGACAGATACGCAGTATTTT.

This sequence joins TRBV5-1 and TRBJ2-7; possibly TRBD1 for D (5 bases). With 3 bases removed from V and 0 bases from J, the gap between germline ends came to 10 bases. Per germline, CDR1 SGHRS and CDR2 YFSETQ. The CDR3 covers 14 residues. The CDR3 coding sequence is TGCGCCAGCAGCTCAGACAGATCCTCCTACGAGCAGTACTTC. This translates into CASSSDRSSYEQYF.

The V and J genes are TRBV28 and TRBJ2-7, with D perhaps TRBD2 (7 bases). V was cut by 6 bases and J by 0 bases, with 15 bases left in between. Germline V gene data show CDR1 as MDHEN and CDR2 as SYDVKM. The CDR3 runs 15 residues. CDR3 bases: TGTGCCAGCAGCCCGGGCGGGGGCGACTCCTACGAGCAGTACTTC. This codes for CASSPGGGDSYEQYF.